Following are 25 T cell receptor beta chains from one sample sequenced in a study of OX40 agonist ivuxolimab in advanced cancers. Libraries were prepared by immunoSEQ multiplex PCR; TCRdb keeps only in-frame clonotypes and omits some of them. The sample has roughly 63,000 clones, 85% to 90% seen once. Sequences were derived from CD4+ or CD8+ T cells sorted from blood, sampled in a trial of the OX40 agonist ivuxolimab. The receptors were gathered from an adult with an advanced solid tumor such as melanoma, head and neck, liver or kidney cancer.

The chain carries TRBV27 and TRBJ2-7, with 9 bases matching TRBD1. CDR1 is MNHEY and CDR2 is SMNVEV in the germline V gene (reference sequence). The ends lost 3 bases at V and 4 bases at J; junction bases unmatched: 4. The CDR3 extends over 14 amino acids. The DNA for the CDR3 is TGTGCCAGCAGTTTCGGGACAGGGAATTACGAGCAGTACTTC. Protein: CASSFGTGNYEQYF.

V gene TRBV28 combines with J gene TRBJ1-3, with 7 bases matching TRBD1. V lost 2 bases and J lost 0; bases outside the gene matches: 1. This CDR3 has 15 residues. Germline V CDR1 and CDR2: MDHEN, SYDVKM. The CDR3 here is CASSLDRASGNTIYF. DNA for the CDR3: TGTGCCAGCAGTTTAGACAGGGCCTCTGGAAACACCATATATTTT.

The chain employs TRBV15 and TRBJ2-5; D is ambiguous. V was cut by 0 bases and J by 6 bases, with 20 bases left in between. Looked up from germline, CDR1 is LNHNV and CDR2 is YYDKDF (reference sequence). This CDR3 is built from 17 residues. The CDR3 loop is CATSRDFSSVTRQTQYF. The CDR3 region has the DNA TGTGCCACCAGCAGAGATTTTTCGTCGGTGACTCGGCAGACCCAGTACTTC.

This clone has just one count. This chain connects TRBV6-5 to TRBJ2-1, with no clear D. The CDR3 has 13 residues. The germline V and J ends were trimmed by 0 bases and 11 bases, with 11 bases remaining between them. Germline assignment: CDR1 MNHEY and CDR2 SVGAGI. The CDR3 region is CASSYSTGSKQFF. CDR3 DNA sequence: TGTGCCAGCAGTTACTCGACGGGCTCCAAGCAGTTCTTC.

The genes are TRBV9 and TRBJ2-5; D is possibly TRBD1 (6 bases). The CDR3 is made up of 13 amino acids. Trimming took 4 bases from V and 2 from J, leaving 9 bases between them. Germline-derived CDR1 and CDR2 are SGDLS and YYNGEE. The CDR3 sequence: CASSTGLQETQYF. CDR3 DNA sequence: TGTGCCAGCAGCACAGGGTTGCAAGAGACCCAGTACTTC.

J is TRBJ2-5 and V is TRBV7-9; the match to TRBD1 covers 8 bases. The CDR3 is 18 amino acids. V gave up 7 bases and J gave up 3 bases; unmatched junction bases: 19. CDR1 and CDR2 (germline): SEHNR, FQNEAQ (reference sequence). The CDR3 protein is CASTSPTRTGWAKETQYF. The CDR3 DNA reads TGTGCCAGCACCTCCCCTACTAGGACAGGGTGGGCAAAAGAGACCCAGTACTTC.

V and J are TRBV10-3 and TRBJ2-3, with D hard to call. There are 12 residues in the CDR3. Trimming left V 4 bases short and J 2 bases short, with 4 bases between. Germline V CDR1 and CDR2: ENHRY, SYGVKD. CDR3 in DNA: TGTGCCATCAGTGGCTCCACAGATACGCAGTATTTT. This translates into CAISGSTDTQYF.

This chain joins TRBV6-6 and TRBJ1-1, with 10 bases identical to TRBD1. CDR3 length: 15 residues. CDR1 and CDR2 (germline): MNHNY, SVGAGI (reference sequence). Germline trimming cut 7 bases from V and 5 bases from J; bases unmatched to any gene: 10. The CDR3 nucleotides read TGTGCCAGCACCAAAAGTGGGACAGGGGTGACTGAAGCTTTCTTT. Translation gives CASTKSGTGVTEAFF.

The genes are TRBV5-1 and TRBJ2-1, with 14 bases identical to TRBD2. Trimming removed 0 bases from V and 12 bases from J; junction bases left unmatched: 8. CDR1 and CDR2 (germline): SGHRS, YFSETQ. This CDR3 has 16 amino acids. CDR3 sequence (DNA): TGCGCCAGCAGCTTGGTCCTGGGACTAGCGGGAGAGGGGCAGTTCTTC. Its translation is CASSLVLGLAGEGQFF.

The chain joins TRBV27 to TRBJ2-1; D remains ambiguous. This CDR3 region has 11 residues. Trimming took off 10 bases at V and 7 bases at J, with 11 bases between the two ends. Germline loops: CDR1 MNHEY, CDR2 SMNVEV (reference sequence). CDR3 bases: TGTGCCACCAGCAATGTTAATGAGCAGTTCTTC. Translating it yields CATSNVNEQFF.

J is TRBJ2-7 and V is TRBV29-1, with D unresolved. Germline CDR1 SQVTM, CDR2 ANQGSEA. The CDR3 runs 13 residues. Trimming shortened V by 4 bases and J by 4 bases, and 14 bases separated the two germline ends. The CDR3 coding sequence is TGCAGCGTTGTGCCCACTGTGGGTTACGAGCAGTACTTC. Its protein product is CSVVPTVGYEQYF.

The chain couples TRBV19 to TRBJ1-5, with no clear D. The CDR3 length is 12 residues. V lost 10 bases, J lost 3 bases, and 10 bases lay in between. CDR1 is LNHDA, CDR2 SQIVND, per germline (reference sequence). Here the CDR3 DNA reads TGTGCCACCTGGGAAGACAATCAGCCCCAGCATTTT. Residues: CATWEDNQPQHF.

V and J are TRBV4-1 and TRBJ2-7; 8 bases agree with TRBD2. V dropped 0 bases and J dropped 6; count of bases not matched to a gene: 16. The CDR3 is 18 residues long. Germline-derived CDR1 and CDR2 are MGHRA and YSYEKL. The CDR3 nucleotides read TGCGCCAGCAGCCAAGATCCCTCAGCGGGAGTTTACATCGGCGAGCAGTACTTC. Its translation is CASSQDPSAGVYIGEQYF.

The chain links TRBV19 to TRBJ2-2, with D perhaps given as TRBD1 or TRBD2 (5 bases each). Germline CDR1 and CDR2: LNHDA and SQIVND (reference sequence). This CDR3 contains 14 residues. V lost 1 base and J 4 bases, leaving 7 bases between the germline ends. The chain's CDR3 is CASSIGGVTGELFF. CDR3 in DNA: TGTGCCAGTAGTATAGGAGGGGTCACCGGGGAGCTGTTTTTT.

The chain uses TRBV9 and TRBJ2-7; 13 positions agree with TRBD2. In germline, CDR1 is SGDLS, CDR2 YYNGEE. V dropped 8 bases and J dropped 5; count of bases not matched to a gene: 1. The CDR3 runs to 12 residues. CDR3 in amino acids: CASGTSGNEQYF. In DNA, the CDR3 is TGTGCCAGTGGGACTAGCGGGAACGAGCAGTACTTC.

J is TRBJ2-7 and V is TRBV10-3, with D perhaps matching TRBD2 (6 bases). Deletions cut 5 bases from V and 7 bases from J, with 18 bases between. Germline lookup yields CDR1 ENHRY and CDR2 SYGVKD. The CDR3 runs 14 residues. The CDR3 region is CAISLGGATGEQYF. DNA for the CDR3: TGTGCCATCAGTTTAGGAGGGGCTACTGGGGAGCAGTACTTC.

V gene TRBV27 combines with J gene TRBJ2-2; 8 bases map to TRBD1. Germline lookup yields CDR1 MNHEY and CDR2 SMNVEV (reference sequence). V was pared by 5 bases and J by 3 bases, with 2 bases of the junction left unmatched. The CDR3 sequence is 14 residues long. CDR3 amino acids: CASSATGDTGELFF. CDR3 nucleotides: TGTGCCAGCAGTGCGACAGGGGACACCGGGGAGCTGTTTTTT.

V is TRBV9 and J is TRBJ1-2; D call uncertain. Germline assignment: CDR1 SGDLS and CDR2 YYNGEE. The CDR3 extends over 14 amino acids. V gave up 4 bases and J gave up 6 bases, with 16 bases separating them. This chain's CDR3 is CASSSRYYTHGYTF. CDR3 bases: TGTGCCAGCAGCTCCAGGTACTATACCCATGGCTACACCTTC. The whole variable domain, filled in from reference TRBV9 and TRBJ1-2, reads DSGVTQTPKHLITATGQRVTLRCSPRSGDLSVYWYQQSLDQGLQFLIQYYNGEERAKGNILERFSAQQFPDLHSELNLSSLELGDSALYFCASSSRYYTHGYTFGSGTRLTVV.

The CDR3 region has the DNA TGTGCCAGCAGCTTCCAAAAGCGGGAACAAGATACGCAGTATTTT. It encodes CASSFQKREQDTQYF. V usage is TRBV7-9 and J usage is TRBJ2-3; the match to TRBD2 covers 7 bases. The CDR3 covers 15 residues. In germline, CDR1 is SEHNR, CDR2 FQNEAQ (reference sequence). The V and J ends lost 3 bases and 5 bases, in that order; junction bases with no gene match: 8. The whole variable domain, filled in from reference TRBV7-9 and TRBJ2-3, reads DTGVSQNPRHKITKRGQNVTFRCDPISEHNRLYWYRQTLGQGPEFLTYFQNEAQLEKSRLLSDRFSAERPKGSFSTLEIQRTEQGDSAMYLCASSFQKREQDTQYFGPGTRLTVL.

This clone was seen a single time. This chain links TRBV5-1 with TRBJ2-1; 7 bases line up with TRBD2. Germline-derived CDR1 and CDR2 are SGHRS and YFSETQ. The CDR3 is 13 amino acids. V lost 0 bases, J lost 9 bases, and 3 bases stayed unmatched. Here the CDR3 DNA reads TGCGCCAGCAGCTTGGGCGGGGGTGGTGAGCAGTTCTTC. Protein sequence: CASSLGGGGEQFF.

The rearrangement links TRBV6-1 to TRBJ1-5, with D possibly being TRBD1 (5 bases). CDR3 length: 15 residues. Germline-derived CDR1 and CDR2 are MNHNS and SASEGT. V was shortened by 2 bases and J by 6 bases, with 14 bases between the two germline ends. CDR3 residues: CASSELQGTVQPQHF. Written as DNA, the CDR3 is TGTGCCAGCAGTGAACTCCAGGGTACGGTTCAGCCCCAGCATTTT.

The CDR3 region is CASSLGSWHNEAFF. CDR3 bases: TGTGCCAGCAGCTTAGGTAGTTGGCACAATGAAGCTTTCTTT. The chain recombines TRBV5-8 with TRBJ1-1; no clear D. The CDR3 is 14 amino acids. Germline V lookup: CDR1 SGHTS, CDR2 YDEGEE. V was clipped by 2 bases and J by 7 bases, with 15 bases between them.

V is TRBV5-1 and J is TRBJ2-2; D is possibly TRBD2 (6 bases). Germline values: CDR1 SGHRS, CDR2 YFSETQ. Trimming shortened V by 3 bases and J by 5 bases, and 11 bases separated the two germline ends. The CDR3 has 14 residues. The CDR3 protein is CASSSPGETGELFF. DNA of the CDR3: TGCGCCAGCAGCTCCCCGGGGGAAACCGGGGAGCTGTTTTTT.

The chain couples TRBV11-2 to TRBJ1-1; TRBD1 is a possible D gene (5 bases). Trimming left V 7 bases short and J 5 bases short, with 23 bases between. Germline loops: CDR1 SGHAT, CDR2 FQNNGV. CDR3 length equals 16 residues. The DNA for the CDR3 is TGTGCCAGCATCATCATCCACCGGGGGATTTGGACTGAAGCTTTCTTT. Protein sequence: CASIIIHRGIWTEAFF. The complete variable domain, with remaining parts taken from reference TRBV11-2 and TRBJ1-1, reads EAGVAQSPRYKIIEKRQSVAFWCNPISGHATLYWYQQILGQGPKLLIQFQNNGVVDDSQLPKDRFSAERLKGVDSTLKIQPAKLEDSAVYLCASIIIHRGIWTEAFFGQGTRLTVV.

This clone came up a few times. The CDR3 DNA is TGTGCCAGCAGCTTATCGCTGGAGGACCAAGAGACCCAGTACTTC. This sequence encodes CASSLSLEDQETQYF. This rearrangement joins TRBV7-7 to TRBJ2-5, with D tentatively TRBD2 (5 bases). The CDR3 has 15 amino acids. The germline V gene has CDR1 SSHAT and CDR2 FNYEAQ (reference sequence). Trimming removed 2 bases from V and 0 bases from J, with 10 bases in between.